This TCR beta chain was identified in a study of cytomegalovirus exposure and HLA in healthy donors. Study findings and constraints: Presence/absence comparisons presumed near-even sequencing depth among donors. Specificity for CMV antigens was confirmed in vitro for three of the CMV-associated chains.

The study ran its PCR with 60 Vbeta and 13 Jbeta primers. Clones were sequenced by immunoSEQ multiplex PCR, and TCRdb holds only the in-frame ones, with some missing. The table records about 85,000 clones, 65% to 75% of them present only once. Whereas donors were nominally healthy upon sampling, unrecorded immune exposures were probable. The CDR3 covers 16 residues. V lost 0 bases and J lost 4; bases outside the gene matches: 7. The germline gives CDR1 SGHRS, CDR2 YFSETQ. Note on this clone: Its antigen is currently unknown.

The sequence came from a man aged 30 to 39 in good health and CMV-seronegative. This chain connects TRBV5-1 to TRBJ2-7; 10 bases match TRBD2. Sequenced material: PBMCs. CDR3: CASSLAPSGGLYEQYF. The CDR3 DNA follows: TGCGCCAGCAGCTTGGCCCCTAGCGGGGGACTTTACGAGCAGTACTTC.